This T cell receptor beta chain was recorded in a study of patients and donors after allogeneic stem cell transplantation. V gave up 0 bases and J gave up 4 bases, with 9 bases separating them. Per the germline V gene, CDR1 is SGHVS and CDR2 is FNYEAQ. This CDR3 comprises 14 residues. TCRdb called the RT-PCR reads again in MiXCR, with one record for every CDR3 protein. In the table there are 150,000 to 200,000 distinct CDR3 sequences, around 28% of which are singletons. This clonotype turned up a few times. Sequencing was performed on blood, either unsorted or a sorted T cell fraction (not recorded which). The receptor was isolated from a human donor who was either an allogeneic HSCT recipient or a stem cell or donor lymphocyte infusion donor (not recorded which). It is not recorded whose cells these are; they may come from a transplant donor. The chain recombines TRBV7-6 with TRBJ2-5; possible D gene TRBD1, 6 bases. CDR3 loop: CASSLAGALETQYF. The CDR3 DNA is TGTGCCAGCAGCTTAGCGGGGGCTTTAGAGACCCAGTACTTC.